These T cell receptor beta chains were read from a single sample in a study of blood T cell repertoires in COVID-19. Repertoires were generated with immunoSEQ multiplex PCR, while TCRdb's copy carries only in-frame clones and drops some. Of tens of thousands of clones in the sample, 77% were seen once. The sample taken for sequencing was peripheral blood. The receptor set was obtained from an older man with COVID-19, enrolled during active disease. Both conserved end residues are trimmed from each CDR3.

ASSLGGRYEQY TRBJ2-7 TRBV12-3/TRBV12-4
ASSTSAGAAYEQY TRBJ2-7 TRBV6-2/TRBV6-3
ASSLERGGYT TRBJ1-2 TRBV7-9
ASSVAAAGDQETQY TRBJ2-5 TRBV9
ASSSLGLAGGQTSYNEQF TRBJ2-1 TRBV28
ASSVATGVTGELF TRBJ2-2 TRBV9
ASSYGTGGRETQY TRBJ2-5 TRBV6-2/TRBV6-3
AIKTGGNTGELF TRBJ2-2 TRBV10-3
ASSLDSRTDTQY TRBJ2-3 TRBV5-4
ASDARGFGNTIY TRBJ1-3 TRBV6-5
ASSPGQAGEAF TRBJ1-1 TRBV7-3
ASSETPVASGYVTDTQY TRBJ2-3 TRBV6-1
ASSPSRTGGFGYGYT TRBJ1-2 TRBV27
ASSLSQGSPYEQY TRBJ2-7 TRBV28
ASSFSGLAGGNEQF TRBJ2-1 TRBV7-6